The rows below give T cell receptor beta chains drawn from one sample of a study of T cell responses to AZD1222 COVID-19 vaccine. The assay was immunoSEQ multiplex PCR, and TCRdb's table has in-frame clones only and misses some. The sample includes under 200,000 clones, 70% to 90% of them seen just once. The sample consisted of peripheral blood, taken 28 days after the second AZD1222 dose. These receptor sequences come from an adult who received the AZD1222 COVID-19 vaccine. CDR3s include the opening cysteine and the closing phenylalanine or tryptophan. A D gene is named only where the DNA matches it firmly. Size is omitted from some rows. Given values are once, few, many or a class for expanded clones.

j_gene,v_gene,abundance,d_gene,CDR3aa,CDR3nt
TRBJ1-2,TRBV9,-,-,CASSASGTGGYTF,TGTGCCAGCAGCGCGTCCGGGACGGGTGGCTACACCTTC
TRBJ2-5,TRBV7-3,-,-,CASSPDRWETQYF,TGTGCCAGCAGCCCGGACCGGTGGGAGACCCAGTACTTC
TRBJ1-5,TRBV6-4,-,-,CASSEVGGSQPQHF,TGTGCCAGCAGTGAAGTAGGGGGTAGTCAGCCCCAGCATTTT
TRBJ2-7,TRBV7-2,-,TRBD2,CASSLASGGTYEQYF,TGTGCCAGCAGCTTAGCTAGCGGGGGTACCTACGAGCAGTACTTC
TRBJ1-6,TRBV7-9,-,TRBD1,CATMSRTGGNSPLHF,TGTGCCACCATGAGCAGGACAGGGGGGAATTCACCCCTCCACTTT
TRBJ2-1,TRBV7-3,-,-,CASRPGREVYNEQFF,TGTGCCAGCAGGCCGGGGCGGGAAGTCTACAATGAGCAGTTCTTC
TRBJ2-7,TRBV28,-,-,CASVSPGGYYEQYF,TGTGCCAGCGTAAGTCCAGGGGGGTACTACGAGCAGTACTTC
TRBJ2-3,TRBV11-3,-,-,CASSSRTGTDTQYF,TGTGCCAGCAGCTCCCGGACTGGGACAGATACGCAGTATTTT
TRBJ2-2,TRBV5-4,once,TRBD2,CASSLVAGAGELFF,TGTGCCAGCAGCTTGGTAGCGGGAGCCGGGGAGCTGTTTTTT
TRBJ2-5,TRBV7-9,-,TRBD2,CASSFGTTETQYF,TGTGCCAGCAGCTTCGGGACTACAGAGACCCAGTACTTC
TRBJ1-2,TRBV7-8,-,-,CASSLEKGYGYTF,TGTGCCAGCAGCTTAGAAAAGGGTTATGGCTACACCTTC
TRBJ2-7,TRBV7-2,-,-,CASSSGAGTVYEQYF,TGTGCCAGCAGCTCTGGCGCGGGGACAGTCTACGAGCAGTACTTC
TRBJ1-4,TRBV28,-,-,CASSPAGTWNEKLFF,TGTGCCAGCAGTCCCGCAGGGACGTGGAATGAAAAACTGTTTTTT
TRBJ1-5,TRBV4-3,-,-,CASSPGGVDSNQPQHF,TGCGCCAGCAGCCCAGGAGGGGTCGATAGCAATCAGCCCCAGCATTTT
TRBJ2-1,TRBV24-1,-,-,CATTRTKGGEQFF,TGTGCCACCACACGGACTAAAGGCGGTGAGCAGTTCTTC
TRBJ2-1,TRBV11-3,-,TRBD2,CASSLGGAGISYNEQFF,TGTGCCAGCAGCTTAGGAGGAGCGGGAATCTCCTACAATGAGCAGTTCTTC
TRBJ1-1,TRBV19,-,-,CASRGGQLGTEAFF,TGTGCCAGCAGGGGAGGGCAGTTAGGGACTGAAGCTTTCTTT
TRBJ2-7,TRBV5-1,-,-,CASSLGQGHAYEQYF,TGCGCCAGCAGCTTGGGTCAGGGGCATGCCTACGAGCAGTACTTC
TRBJ2-1,TRBV7-8,few,-,CASSPVPFF,TGTGCCAGCAGCCCAGTGCCGTTCTTC
TRBJ2-1,TRBV18,few,-,CASSPRTVANEQFF,TGTGCCAGCTCACCGAGGACAGTGGCGAATGAGCAGTTCTTC
TRBJ1-1,TRBV3-1/TRBV3-2,-,-,CASSQEGRNTEAFF,TGTGCCAGCAGCCAAGAAGGGAGAAACACTGAAGCTTTCTTT
TRBJ2-1,TRBV10-3,-,TRBD2,CAISTGTSRDEQFF,TGTGCCATCAGTACCGGGACTAGTAGGGATGAGCAGTTCTTC
TRBJ2-7,TRBV10-1,-,TRBD2,CASTSRLAGVISHEQYF,TGCGCCAGCACCAGTAGACTAGCGGGAGTCATCTCCCACGAGCAGTACTTC
TRBJ2-7,TRBV28,-,TRBD1,CATYEGGESEQYF,TGTGCCACTTACGAAGGGGGCGAAAGCGAGCAGTACTTC
TRBJ1-1,TRBV24-1,-,-,CATSDMNTEAFF,TGTGCCACCAGTGATATGAACACTGAAGCTTTCTTT
TRBJ1-1,TRBV19,-,TRBD1,CASSPNRGSNTEAFF,TGTGCCAGTAGCCCCAACAGGGGGAGCAACACTGAAGCTTTCTTT
TRBJ2-7,TRBV10-2,-,TRBD1,CASSRDRAGYEQYF,TGCGCCAGCAGCCGGGACAGGGCGGGATACGAGCAGTACTTC
TRBJ2-3,TRBV7-3,-,-,CASSMTGVKDTQYF,TGTGCCAGCAGCATGACAGGAGTGAAAGATACGCAGTATTTT
TRBJ2-7,TRBV2,-,-,CASTGLNEQYF,TGTGCCAGCACCGGGCTCAACGAGCAGTACTTC
TRBJ1-1,TRBV23-1,-,-,CASSREGNMNTEAFF,TGCGCCAGCAGTCGTGAAGGAAACATGAACACTGAAGCTTTCTTT
TRBJ1-1,TRBV15,-,-,CATSGNTEAFF,TGTGCCACCAGCGGAAACACTGAAGCTTTCTTT
TRBJ2-7,TRBV4-1,-,TRBD2,CASSQEAAAGGEQYF,TGCGCCAGCAGCCAAGAGGCTGCAGCGGGAGGGGAGCAGTACTTC
TRBJ2-3,TRBV7-3,once,TRBD1,CASSPTPGQGDTQYF,TGTGCCAGCAGCCCGACTCCGGGACAGGGAGATACGCAGTATTTT
TRBJ2-1,TRBV2,-,TRBD2,CASSEAGREGRSEQFF,TGTGCCAGCAGTGAAGCAGGACGGGAGGGCCGGAGTGAGCAGTTCTTC
TRBJ2-7,TRBV5-4,once,TRBD1,CASSSTGGRYEQYF,TGTGCCAGCAGCTCCACAGGGGGCAGGTACGAGCAGTACTTC
TRBJ2-1,TRBV24-1,-,-,CATSPRQSLGNEQFF,TGTGCCACCAGTCCACGACAGTCCCTCGGGAATGAGCAGTTCTTC
TRBJ1-4,TRBV30,-,-,CAWSGGNEKLFF,TGTGCCTGGAGTGGGGGAAATGAAAAACTGTTTTTT
TRBJ2-1,TRBV19,once,-,CASSIDRYNEQFF,TGTGCCAGTAGTATAGATCGGTACAATGAGCAGTTCTTC
TRBJ2-1,TRBV30,-,-,CAWSVLGGSMDEQFF,TGTGCCTGGAGTGTATTGGGAGGTAGTATGGATGAGCAGTTCTTC
TRBJ2-3,TRBV29-1,-,-,CSVESDTQYF,TGCAGCGTTGAGTCAGATACGCAGTATTTT
TRBJ2-5,TRBV5-4,once,-,CASSLPETQYF,TGTGCCAGCAGCCTCCCCGAGACCCAGTACTTC
TRBJ1-4,TRBV3-1/TRBV3-2,-,-,CASSQDWSGGQLFF,TGTGCCAGCAGCCAAGATTGGTCCGGGGGGCAACTGTTTTTT
TRBJ2-7,TRBV9,-,TRBD2,CASSAGGAGTSTYEQYF,TGTGCCAGCAGCGCGGGGGGGGCCGGGACATCCACCTACGAGCAGTACTTC
TRBJ2-7,TRBV19,-,TRBD2,CASSRPAASGDQYF,TGTGCCAGTAGTCGCCCAGCCGCTAGCGGGGATCAGTACTTC
TRBJ1-1,TRBV30,-,-,CAWSVPELNTEAFF,TGTGCCTGGAGTGTACCAGAGCTGAACACTGAAGCTTTCTTT
TRBJ2-7,TRBV3-1/TRBV3-2,-,TRBD2,CASSQDGQRGHEQYF,TGTGCCAGCAGCCAAGATGGCCAGCGGGGGCACGAGCAGTACTTC
TRBJ2-3,TRBV29-1,-,-,CSVEDPAGSTDTQYF,TGCAGCGTTGAAGATCCCGCAGGTAGCACAGATACGCAGTATTTT
TRBJ2-1,TRBV28,-,TRBD2,CASRGGTSDPKQFF,TGTGCCAGCAGAGGGGGGACTAGCGACCCTAAGCAGTTCTTC
TRBJ1-1,TRBV5-4,-,-,CASSLSKTMNTEAFF,TGTGCCAGCAGCTTGAGTAAGACCATGAACACTGAAGCTTTCTTT
TRBJ2-3,TRBV28,-,-,CASSGRDTQYF,TGTGCCAGCAGTGGTCGGGATACGCAGTATTTT
TRBJ2-7,TRBV30,-,-,CACSGTPRSYEQYF,TGTGCCTGCTCCGGGACACCGCGCTCCTACGAGCAGTACTTC
TRBJ2-7,TRBV7-2,-,-,CASSSVGGYEQYF,TGTGCCAGCAGCTCCGTGGGGGGCTACGAGCAGTACTTC